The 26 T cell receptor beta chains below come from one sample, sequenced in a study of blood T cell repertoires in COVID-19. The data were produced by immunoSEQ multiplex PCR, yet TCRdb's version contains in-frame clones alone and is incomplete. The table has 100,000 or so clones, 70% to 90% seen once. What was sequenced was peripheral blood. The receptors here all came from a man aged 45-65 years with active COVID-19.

CDR3 coding DNA: TGTGCCAGCAGCTTAGAAACAAGGGGCGTGAACACTGAAGCTTTCTTT. It specifies CASSLETRGVNTEAFF. J is TRBJ1-1 and V is TRBV7-8; D possibly corresponds to TRBD1 (5 bases). This CDR3 contains 16 residues. Germline V CDR1 and CDR2: SGHVS, FQNEAQ. Trimming pared 1 base from V and 0 bases from J, leaving 12 bases between.

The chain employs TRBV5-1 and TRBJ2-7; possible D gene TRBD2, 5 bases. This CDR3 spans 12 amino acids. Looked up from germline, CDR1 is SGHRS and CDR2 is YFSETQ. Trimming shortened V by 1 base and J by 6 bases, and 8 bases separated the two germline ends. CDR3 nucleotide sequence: TGCGCCAGCAGCTTGACTAGTCGCGAGCAGTACTTC. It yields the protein CASSLTSREQYF.

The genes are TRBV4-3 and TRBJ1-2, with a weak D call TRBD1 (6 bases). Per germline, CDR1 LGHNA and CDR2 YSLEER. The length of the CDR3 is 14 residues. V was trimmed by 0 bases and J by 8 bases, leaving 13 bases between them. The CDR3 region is CASSQDKGVSGYTF. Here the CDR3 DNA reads TGCGCCAGCAGCCAAGATAAGGGGGTTAGCGGCTACACCTTC.

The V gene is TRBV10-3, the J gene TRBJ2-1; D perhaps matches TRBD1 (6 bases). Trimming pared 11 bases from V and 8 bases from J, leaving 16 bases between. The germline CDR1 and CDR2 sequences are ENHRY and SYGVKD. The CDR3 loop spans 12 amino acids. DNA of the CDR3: TGTGCCGTCGGCAGGGGAAACTATGAGCAGTTCTTC. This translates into CAVGRGNYEQFF.

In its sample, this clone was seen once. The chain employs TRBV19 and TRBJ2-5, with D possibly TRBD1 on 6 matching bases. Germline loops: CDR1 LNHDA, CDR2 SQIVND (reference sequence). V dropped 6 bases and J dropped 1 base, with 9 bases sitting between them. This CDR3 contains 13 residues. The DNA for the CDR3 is TGTGCCAGTAGAAGGGGGTCCCAAGAGACCCAGTACTTC. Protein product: CASRRGSQETQYF.

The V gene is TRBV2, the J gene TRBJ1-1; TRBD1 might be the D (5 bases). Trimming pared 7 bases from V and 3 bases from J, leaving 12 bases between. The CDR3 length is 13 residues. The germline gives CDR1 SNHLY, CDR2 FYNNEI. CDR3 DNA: TGTGCCAGCACAGATAGGGGATACACTGAAGCTTTCTTT. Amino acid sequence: CASTDRGYTEAFF.

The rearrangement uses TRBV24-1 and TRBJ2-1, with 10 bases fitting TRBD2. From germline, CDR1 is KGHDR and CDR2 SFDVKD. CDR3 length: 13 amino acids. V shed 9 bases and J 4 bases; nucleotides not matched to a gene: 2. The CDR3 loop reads CATGTSAYNEQFF. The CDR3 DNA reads TGTGCCACCGGGACTAGCGCTTACAATGAGCAGTTCTTC.

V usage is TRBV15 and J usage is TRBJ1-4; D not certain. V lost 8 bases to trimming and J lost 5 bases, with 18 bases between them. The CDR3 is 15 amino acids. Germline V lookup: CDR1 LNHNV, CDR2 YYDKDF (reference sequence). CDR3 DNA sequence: TGTGCCACCGCGGGGAGGGCGAGGAGCAATGAAAAACTGTTTTTT. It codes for CATAGRARSNEKLFF.

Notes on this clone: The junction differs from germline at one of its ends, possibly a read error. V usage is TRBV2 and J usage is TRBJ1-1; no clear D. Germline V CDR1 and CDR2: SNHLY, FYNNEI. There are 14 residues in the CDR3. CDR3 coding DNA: TGTGCCAGCAACTTACGGACGGGGAACGCTGAAGCTTTCTTT. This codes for CASNLRTGNAEAFF.

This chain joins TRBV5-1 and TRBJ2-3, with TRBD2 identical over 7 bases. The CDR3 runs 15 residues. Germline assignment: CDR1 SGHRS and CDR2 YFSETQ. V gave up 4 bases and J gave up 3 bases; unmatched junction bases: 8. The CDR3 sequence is CASSTNGGRTDTQYF. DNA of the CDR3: TGCGCCAGCAGCACCAACGGGGGGAGGACAGATACGCAGTATTTT.

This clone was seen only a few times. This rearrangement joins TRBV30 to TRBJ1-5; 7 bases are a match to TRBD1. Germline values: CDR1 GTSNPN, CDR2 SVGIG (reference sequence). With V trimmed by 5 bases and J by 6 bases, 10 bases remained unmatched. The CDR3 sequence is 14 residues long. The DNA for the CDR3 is TGTGCCTGGGATAAGGCCAGGGGGAGTCAGCCCCAGCATTTT. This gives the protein CAWDKARGSQPQHF.

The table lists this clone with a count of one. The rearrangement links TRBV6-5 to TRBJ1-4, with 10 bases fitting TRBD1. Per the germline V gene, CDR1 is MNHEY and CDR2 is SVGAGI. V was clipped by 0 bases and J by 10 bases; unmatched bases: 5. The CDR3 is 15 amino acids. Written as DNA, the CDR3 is TGTGCCAGCAGTTACTCTGGGACAGGGGCCGGAAAACTGTTTTTT. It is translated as CASSYSGTGAGKLFF.

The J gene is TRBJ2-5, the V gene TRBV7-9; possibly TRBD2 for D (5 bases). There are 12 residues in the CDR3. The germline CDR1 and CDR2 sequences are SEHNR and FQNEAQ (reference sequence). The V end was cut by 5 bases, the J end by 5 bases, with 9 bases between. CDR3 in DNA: TGTGCCAGCAGCCCACCGGGGGAGACCCAGTACTTC. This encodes CASSPPGETQYF.

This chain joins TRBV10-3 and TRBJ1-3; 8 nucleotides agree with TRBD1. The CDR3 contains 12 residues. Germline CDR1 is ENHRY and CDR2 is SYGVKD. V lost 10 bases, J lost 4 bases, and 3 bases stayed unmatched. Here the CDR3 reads CATRDRGNTIYF. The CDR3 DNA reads TGTGCCACCCGGGACAGGGGAAACACCATATATTTT.

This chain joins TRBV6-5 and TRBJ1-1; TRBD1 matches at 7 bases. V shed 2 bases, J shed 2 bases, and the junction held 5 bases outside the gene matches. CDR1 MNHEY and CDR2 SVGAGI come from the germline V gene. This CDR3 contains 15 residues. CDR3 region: CASSYAGGGNTEAFF. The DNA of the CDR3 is TGTGCCAGCAGTTACGCAGGGGGTGGAAACACTGAAGCTTTCTTT.

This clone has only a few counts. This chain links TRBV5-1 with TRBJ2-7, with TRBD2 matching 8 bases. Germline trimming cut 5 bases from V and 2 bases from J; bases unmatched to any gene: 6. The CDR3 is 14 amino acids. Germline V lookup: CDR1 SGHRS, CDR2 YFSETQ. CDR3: CASSIAAGAYEQYF. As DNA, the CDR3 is TGCGCCAGCAGTATAGCAGCGGGGGCCTACGAGCAGTACTTC.

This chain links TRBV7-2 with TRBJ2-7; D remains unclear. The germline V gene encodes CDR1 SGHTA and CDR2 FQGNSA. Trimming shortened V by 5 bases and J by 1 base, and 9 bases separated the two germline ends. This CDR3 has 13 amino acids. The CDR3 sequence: CASSPTVSYEQYF. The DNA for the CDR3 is TGTGCCAGCAGCCCGACTGTTTCCTACGAGCAGTACTTC.

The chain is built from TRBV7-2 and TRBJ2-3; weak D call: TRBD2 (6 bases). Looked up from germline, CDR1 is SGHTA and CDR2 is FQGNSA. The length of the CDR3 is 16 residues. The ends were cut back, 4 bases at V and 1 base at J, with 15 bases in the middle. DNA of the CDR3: TGTGCCAGCAGCTCTCAACCTAAGCGGGGCACAGATACGCAGTATTTT. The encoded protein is CASSSQPKRGTDTQYF.

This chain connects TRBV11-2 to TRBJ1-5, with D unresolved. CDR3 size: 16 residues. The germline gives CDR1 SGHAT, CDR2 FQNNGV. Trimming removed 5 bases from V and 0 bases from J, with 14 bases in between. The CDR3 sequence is CASSLRGDPSNQPQHF. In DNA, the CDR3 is TGTGCCAGCAGCCTCCGGGGAGACCCTAGCAATCAGCCCCAGCATTTT. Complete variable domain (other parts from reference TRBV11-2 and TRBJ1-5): EAGVAQSPRYKIIEKRQSVAFWCNPISGHATLYWYQQILGQGPKLLIQFQNNGVVDDSQLPKDRFSAERLKGVDSTLKIQPAKLEDSAVYLCASSLRGDPSNQPQHFGDGTRLSIL.

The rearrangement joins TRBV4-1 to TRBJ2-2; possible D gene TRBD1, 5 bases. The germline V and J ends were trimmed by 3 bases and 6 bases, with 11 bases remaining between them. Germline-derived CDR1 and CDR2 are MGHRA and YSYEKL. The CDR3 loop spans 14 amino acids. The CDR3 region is CASSQVQGSGELFF. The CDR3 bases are TGCGCCAGCAGCCAGGTTCAGGGTTCCGGGGAGCTGTTTTTT.

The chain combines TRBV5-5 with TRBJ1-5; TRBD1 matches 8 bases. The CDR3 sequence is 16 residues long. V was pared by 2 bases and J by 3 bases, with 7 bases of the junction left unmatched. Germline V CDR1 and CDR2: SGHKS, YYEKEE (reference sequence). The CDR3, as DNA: TGTGCCAGCAGCTTTGTCGGACAGGGCATCAATCAGCCCCAGCATTTT. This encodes CASSFVGQGINQPQHF.

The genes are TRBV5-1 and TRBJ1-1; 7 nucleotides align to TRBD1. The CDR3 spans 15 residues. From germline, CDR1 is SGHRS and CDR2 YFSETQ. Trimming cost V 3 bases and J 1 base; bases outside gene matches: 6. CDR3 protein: CASSYLRTGNTEAFF. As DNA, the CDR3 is TGCGCCAGCAGCTATCTCCGGACAGGGAACACTGAAGCTTTCTTT.

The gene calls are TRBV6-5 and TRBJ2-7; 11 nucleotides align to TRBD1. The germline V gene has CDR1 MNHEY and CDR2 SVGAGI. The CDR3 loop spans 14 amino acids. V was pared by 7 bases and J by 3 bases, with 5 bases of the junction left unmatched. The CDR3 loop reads CASKTGTGGYEQYF. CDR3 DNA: TGTGCCAGCAAAACCGGGACAGGGGGCTACGAGCAGTACTTC.

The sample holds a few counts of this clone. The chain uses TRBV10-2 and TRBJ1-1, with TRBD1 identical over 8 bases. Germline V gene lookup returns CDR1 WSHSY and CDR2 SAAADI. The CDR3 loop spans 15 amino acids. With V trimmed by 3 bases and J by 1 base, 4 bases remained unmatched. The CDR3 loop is CASSDQGAQNTEAFF. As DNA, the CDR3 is TGCGCCAGCAGTGACCAGGGGGCACAGAACACTGAAGCTTTCTTT.

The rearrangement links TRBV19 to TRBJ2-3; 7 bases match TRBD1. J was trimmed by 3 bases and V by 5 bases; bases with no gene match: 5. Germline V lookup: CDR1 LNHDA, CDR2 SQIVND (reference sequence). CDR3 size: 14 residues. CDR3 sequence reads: CASSFTGVTDTQYF. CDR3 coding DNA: TGTGCCAGTAGTTTTACAGGGGTAACAGATACGCAGTATTTT.

CDR3 residues: CASSKLGANTGELFF. CDR3 in DNA: TGTGCCAGCAGCAAGCTCGGTGCAAACACCGGGGAGCTGTTTTTT. This rearrangement joins TRBV9 to TRBJ2-2; D not resolved. Trimming left V 4 bases short and J 2 bases short, with 12 bases between. This CDR3 spans 15 amino acids. The germline CDR1 and CDR2 sequences are SGDLS and YYNGEE.